This T cell receptor beta chain was obtained from a study of T cells expressing NK-cell markers. Making the TCR beta cDNA relied on 5'RACE template switching with UMIs. After re-calling the 5' RACE reads, TCRdb lists one entry per CDR3 protein, DNA absent. Recorded here are approximately 440,000 distinct CDR3 sequences; the top ten clones represent under 1.5%. The CDR3 length is 19 residues. Germline values: CDR1 MNHEY, CDR2 SVGAGI. This chain uses TRBV6-5 with TRBJ2-3; the TRBD2 assignment by TCRdb is unverifiable without DNA. The receptor comes from a woman aged 45 to 65 in good health. Sequencing was carried out using blood T cells: a sorted CD56 or NKG2C T cell subset, CD4+ or CD8+ T cells, or bulk PBMC T cells (not recorded which). This CDR3 reads CASSYSIPGGSGSTDTQYF.